This T cell receptor (beta chain) was observed in a study of quantifying T cell responses using KT2 cells. Across the study: cDNA was made from DNase-treated RNA using alpha and beta constant primers. The T4 ligation step was estimated to exceed 9% efficiency under optimum conditions.

Per the germline V gene, CDR1 is MDHEN and CDR2 is SYDVKM. The CDR3 covers 15 residues. Deletions cut 5 bases from V and 9 bases from J, with 20 bases between. A range of KT2-to-PBMC ratios was made using fixed PBMC numbers. This clonotype was detected a few times. The cDNA 3' end received a ligated oligonucleotide with a UMI. First-round PCR used 3 to 4 cycles and beta primers RC1.1 and RC1.2 covering TRBC1 and TRBC2. TCRdb called the UMI-ligation and nested PCR reads again in MiXCR, with one record for every CDR3 protein. The repertoire has about 30,000 distinct CDR3 sequences, roughly 8% of them found once; the top ten carry 15% to 17%.

The chain is built from TRBV28 and TRBJ2-1; a possible D gene is TRBD2 (5 bases). This TCR came from a human donor. Sequencing was done on a sample of PBMCs spiked with cells of the T cell clone KT2. The CDR3 DNA reads as TGTGCCAGCAGTCGGGGTGGGTCCGGGTACTTTGAGCAGTTCTTC. Translating it yields CASSRGGSGYFEQFF.